This T cell receptor (beta chain) comes out of a study of T cell repertoires in cytomegalovirus infection. Study-wide context: From public TCR beta signatures came an indication of both CMV infection and matching HLA type. Study-wide results and limits: Ex vivo responses were dominated by HLA-C-restricted CMV-specific TCR beta clonotypes.

Points on this clonotype: What it recognizes is unknown.

The germline gives CDR1 LGHNA, CDR2 YNFKEQ. V shed 0 bases, J shed 7 bases, and the junction held 7 bases outside the gene matches. CDR3 length: 16 amino acids. MiXCR, run by TCRdb on the reads, gives a single entry per CDR3 protein. The data contain tens of thousands of distinct CDR3 sequences, approximately 22% of them singletons. This specimen consisted of CD8+ T cells from cultured PBMCs, obtained from culture after CMV antigen stimulation. V usage is TRBV4-2 and J usage is TRBJ1-1, with 11 bases aligning to TRBD1. The clonotype was recovered from a human donor in good health (CMV status not recorded). Some clones in this sample may be carry-over from other donors' samples. The chain's CDR3 is CASSQEWTGGSNEAFF. The CDR3 coding sequence is TGTGCCAGCAGCCAAGAGTGGACAGGGGGCTCTAATGAAGCTTTCTTT.